Below, 5 T cell receptor beta chains from the same sample are listed, as sequenced in a study of blood T cell repertoires in COVID-19. Profiling relied on immunoSEQ multiplex PCR, and the TCRdb table lists in-frame clones only, not all of them. This table has hundreds of thousands of clones, about 88% appearing once. Sequencing was carried out using peripheral blood. All receptors derive from a woman between 45 and 65 years old with COVID-19, enrolled during active disease.

The chain carries TRBV6-6 and TRBJ2-7; 9 nucleotides align to TRBD1. Trimming removed 1 base from V and 3 bases from J; junction bases left unmatched: 4. Germline loops: CDR1 MNHNY, CDR2 SVGAGI (reference sequence). CDR3 length equals 15 residues. CDR3 region: CASSYLGTGRYEQYF. In DNA, the CDR3 is TGTGCCAGCAGTTACTTGGGGACAGGGCGCTACGAGCAGTACTTC.

CDR3 protein: CATSRELYNEQFF. CDR3 nucleotides: TGTGCCACCAGCAGAGAACTCTACAATGAGCAGTTCTTC. The V and J genes are TRBV15 and TRBJ2-1; D gene ambiguous. Germline assignment: CDR1 LNHNV and CDR2 YYDKDF (reference sequence). The CDR3 loop spans 13 amino acids. Trimming shortened V by 0 bases and J by 3 bases, and 3 bases separated the two germline ends.

Concerning this clone itself: The sample has other DNA sequences that encode this CDR3 too. The rearrangement uses TRBV19 and TRBJ2-1, with a possible D match to TRBD1 (5 bases). V was shortened by 1 base and J by 5 bases, with 6 bases between the two germline ends. CDR3 length: 13 residues. The germline gives CDR1 LNHDA, CDR2 SQIVND (reference sequence). The CDR3 region is CASSIGQNNEQFF. The CDR3 DNA follows: TGTGCCAGTAGTATAGGACAGAACAATGAGCAGTTCTTC.

Concerning this clone: The sample holds other DNA sequences that translate to the same CDR3. The V and J genes are TRBV5-1 and TRBJ2-3; 8 positions match TRBD1. The germline gives CDR1 SGHRS, CDR2 YFSETQ. This CDR3 has 14 amino acids. The V gene end was trimmed by 4 bases and the J gene end by 6 bases; junction bases not matched to a gene: 7. The CDR3 loop is CASSPGQGRDTQYF. As DNA, the CDR3 is TGCGCCAGCAGCCCCGGACAGGGTAGGGATACGCAGTATTTT.

V usage is TRBV5-4 and J usage is TRBJ1-1; D unclear. Per germline, CDR1 SGHNT and CDR2 YYREEE (reference sequence). With 3 bases removed from V and 10 bases from J, the gap between germline ends came to 13 bases. The CDR3 runs to 12 residues. CDR3 in amino acids: CASSSAARRAFF. CDR3 nucleotides: TGTGCCAGCAGCTCCGCCGCGCGGCGAGCTTTCTTT.